This T cell receptor (beta chain) was found in a study of spatial heterogeneity in lung cancer. Overall study context: A total of some 70 untreated early-stage non-small cell lung cancer patients served as donors. As counted in raw reads, each unique TCR and UMI combination appeared more than ten times on average.

The CDR3 sequence is 18 residues long. Trimming stripped 0 bases from V and 0 bases from J, with 13 bases between. Germline-derived CDR1 and CDR2 are SGHRS and YFSETQ. Every individual TCR cDNA molecule carried its own unique molecular identifier, which allowed correction of PCR and sequencing errors. TCRdb called the 5' RACE reads again in MiXCR, with one record for every CDR3 protein. The sample yields more than 95,000 distinct CDR3 sequences, 12% seen once. Overall study results and limits: Expanded tumor TCRs that were ubiquitous appeared in blood more at resection than follow-up.

With regard to this clonotype: Its target is not known.

Time point specified: blood at routine non-recurrence follow-up after resection. Researchers sequenced whole RNA taken from tumor, nontumor lung or frozen PBMC without sorting. The sequence was obtained from a male donor with early-stage non-small cell lung cancer. J is TRBJ2-6 and V is TRBV5-1; D possibly corresponds to TRBD1 (6 bases). This sample comprised PBMCs, obtained at follow-up. CDR3 DNA: TGCGCCAGCAGCTTGGTAGCAGGGGCGTACTCTGGGGCCAACGTCCTGACTTTC. As protein: CASSLVAGAYSGANVLTF. Based on the CDR3 plus reference TRBV5-1 and TRBJ2-6, the full variable domain is KAGVTQTPRYLIKTRGQQVTLSCSPISGHRSVSWYQQTPGQGLQFLFEYFSETQRNKGNFPGRFSGRQFSNSRSEMNVSTLELGDSALYLCASSLVAGAYSGANVLTFGAGSRLTVL.